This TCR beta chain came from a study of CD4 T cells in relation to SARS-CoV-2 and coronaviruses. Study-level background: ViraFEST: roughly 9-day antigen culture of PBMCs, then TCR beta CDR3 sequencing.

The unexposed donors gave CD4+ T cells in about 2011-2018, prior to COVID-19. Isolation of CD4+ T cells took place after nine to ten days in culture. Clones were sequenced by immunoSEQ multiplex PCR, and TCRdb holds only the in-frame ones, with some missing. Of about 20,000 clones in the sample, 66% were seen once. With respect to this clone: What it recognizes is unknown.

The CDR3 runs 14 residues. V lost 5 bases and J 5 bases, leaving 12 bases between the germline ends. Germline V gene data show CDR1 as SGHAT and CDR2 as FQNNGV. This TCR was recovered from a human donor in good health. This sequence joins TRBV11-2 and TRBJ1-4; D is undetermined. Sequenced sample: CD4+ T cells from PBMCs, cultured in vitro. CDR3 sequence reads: CASSPPVTNEKLFF. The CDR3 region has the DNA TGTGCCAGCAGCCCGCCGGTGACGAATGAAAAACTGTTTTTT. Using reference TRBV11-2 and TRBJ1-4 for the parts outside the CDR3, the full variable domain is EAGVAQSPRYKIIEKRQSVAFWCNPISGHATLYWYQQILGQGPKLLIQFQNNGVVDDSQLPKDRFSAERLKGVDSTLKIQPAKLEDSAVYLCASSPPVTNEKLFFGSGTQLSVL.